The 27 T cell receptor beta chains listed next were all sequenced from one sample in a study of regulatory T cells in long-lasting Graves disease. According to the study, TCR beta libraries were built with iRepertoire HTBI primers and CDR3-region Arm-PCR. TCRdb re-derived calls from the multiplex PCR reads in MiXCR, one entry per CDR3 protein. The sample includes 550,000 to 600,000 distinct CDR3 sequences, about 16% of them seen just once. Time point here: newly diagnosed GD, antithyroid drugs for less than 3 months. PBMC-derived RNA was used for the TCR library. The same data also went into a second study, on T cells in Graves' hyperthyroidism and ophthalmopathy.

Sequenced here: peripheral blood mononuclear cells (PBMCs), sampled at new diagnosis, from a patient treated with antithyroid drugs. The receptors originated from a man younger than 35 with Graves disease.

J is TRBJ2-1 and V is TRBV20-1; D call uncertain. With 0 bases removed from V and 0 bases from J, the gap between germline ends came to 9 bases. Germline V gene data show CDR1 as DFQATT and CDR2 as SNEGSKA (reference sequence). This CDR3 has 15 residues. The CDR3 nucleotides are TGCAGTGCTAGAGAGGTGACGGACTCCTACAATGAGCAGTTCTTC. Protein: CSAREVTDSYNEQFF.

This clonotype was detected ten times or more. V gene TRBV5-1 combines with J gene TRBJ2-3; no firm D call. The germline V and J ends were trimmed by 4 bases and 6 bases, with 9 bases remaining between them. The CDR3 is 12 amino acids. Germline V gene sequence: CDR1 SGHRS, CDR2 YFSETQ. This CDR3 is CASSHTGDTQYF. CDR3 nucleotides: TGCGCCAGCAGCCATACCGGGGATACGCAGTATTTT.

The CDR3 nucleotides are TGTGCCACTGGGGGCTCAACCTACAATGAGCAGTTCTTC. Amino acid sequence: CATGGSTYNEQFF. This chain joins TRBV24-1 and TRBJ2-1; TRBD1 is a possible D gene (6 bases). V lost 10 bases, J lost 2 bases, and 11 bases lay in between. Germline values: CDR1 KGHDR, CDR2 SFDVKD. This CDR3 comprises 13 residues.

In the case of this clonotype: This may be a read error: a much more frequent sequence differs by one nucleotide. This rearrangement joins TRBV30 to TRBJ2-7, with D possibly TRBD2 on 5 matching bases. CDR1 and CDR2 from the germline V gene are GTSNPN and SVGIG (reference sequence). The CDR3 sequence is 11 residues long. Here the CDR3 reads CAWCVPGEQYF. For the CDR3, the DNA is TGTGCCTGGTGTGTACCGGGAGAGCAGTACTTC.

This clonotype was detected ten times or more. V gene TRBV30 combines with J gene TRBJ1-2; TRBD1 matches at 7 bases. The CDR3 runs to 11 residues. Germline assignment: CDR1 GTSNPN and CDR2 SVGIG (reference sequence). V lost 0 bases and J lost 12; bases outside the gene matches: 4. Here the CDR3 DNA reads TGTGCCTGGAGTGTAGGGACAGAAGACACCTTC. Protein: CAWSVGTEDTF.

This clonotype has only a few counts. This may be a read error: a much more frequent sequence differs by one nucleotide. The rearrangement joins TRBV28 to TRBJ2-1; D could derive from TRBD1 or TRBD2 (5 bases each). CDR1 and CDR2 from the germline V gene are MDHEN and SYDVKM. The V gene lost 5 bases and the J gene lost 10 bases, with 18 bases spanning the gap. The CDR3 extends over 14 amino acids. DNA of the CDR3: TGTGCCAGCAGTCTAGAGGGGCAGGCCTACGAGCAGTTCTTC. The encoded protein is CASSLEGQAYEQFF.

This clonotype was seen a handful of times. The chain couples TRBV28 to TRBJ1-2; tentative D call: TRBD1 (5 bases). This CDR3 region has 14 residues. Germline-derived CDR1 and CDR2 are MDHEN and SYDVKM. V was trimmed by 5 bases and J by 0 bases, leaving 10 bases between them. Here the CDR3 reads CASSREGPNYGYTF. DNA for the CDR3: TGTGCCAGCAGTAGGGAGGGGCCTAACTATGGCTACACCTTC.

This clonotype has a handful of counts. CDR3 sequence: CASSRGRSNGEQFF. CDR3 in DNA: TGTGCCAGCAGCCGAGGACGTTCCAACGGTGAGCAGTTCTTC. The V and J genes are TRBV7-3 and TRBJ2-1; D remains ambiguous. The CDR3 contains 14 residues. The V end lost 5 bases, the J end lost 9 bases, and 17 bases lay between the germline ends. Looked up from germline, CDR1 is SGHTA and CDR2 is FQGTGA.

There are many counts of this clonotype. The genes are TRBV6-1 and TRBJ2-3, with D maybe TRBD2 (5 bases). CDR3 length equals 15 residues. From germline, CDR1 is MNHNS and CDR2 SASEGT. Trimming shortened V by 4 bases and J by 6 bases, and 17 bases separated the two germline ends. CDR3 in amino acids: CASSAEVRPGDTQYF. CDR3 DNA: TGTGCCAGCAGTGCGGAGGTCCGTCCCGGGGATACGCAGTATTTT.

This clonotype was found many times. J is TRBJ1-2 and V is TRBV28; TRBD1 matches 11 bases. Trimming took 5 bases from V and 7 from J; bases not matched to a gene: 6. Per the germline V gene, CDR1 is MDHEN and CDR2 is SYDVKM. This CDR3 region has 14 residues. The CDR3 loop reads CASSVGQGVGGYTF. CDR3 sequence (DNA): TGTGCCAGCAGTGTGGGACAGGGGGTGGGTGGCTACACCTTC.

This CDR3 is CASSVSGTTDTQYF. The CDR3 nucleotides are TGTGCCAGTAGTGTTAGCGGGACTACAGATACGCAGTATTTT. The V call is TRBV19, the J call TRBJ2-3; 8 bases fit TRBD2. The CDR3 covers 14 residues. Per the germline V gene, CDR1 is LNHDA and CDR2 is SQIVND (reference sequence). V was clipped by 5 bases and J by 3 bases; unmatched bases: 4.

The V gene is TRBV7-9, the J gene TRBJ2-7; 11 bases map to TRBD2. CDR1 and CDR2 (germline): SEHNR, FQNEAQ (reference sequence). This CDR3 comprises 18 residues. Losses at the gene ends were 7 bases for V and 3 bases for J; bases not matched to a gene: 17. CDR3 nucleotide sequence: TGTGCCAGCACCAGCATTGGGGGTAGCGGGAGGGGTAACTACGAGCAGTACTTC. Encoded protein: CASTSIGGSGRGNYEQYF.

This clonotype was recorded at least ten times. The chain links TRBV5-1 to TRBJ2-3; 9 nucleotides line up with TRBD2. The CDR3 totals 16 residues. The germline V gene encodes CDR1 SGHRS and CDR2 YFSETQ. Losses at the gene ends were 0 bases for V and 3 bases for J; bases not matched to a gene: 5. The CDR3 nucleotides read TGCGCCAGCAGCTTGGGCGATAGCGGGAGAACAGATACGCAGTATTTT. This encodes CASSLGDSGRTDTQYF.

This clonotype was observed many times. For the CDR3, the DNA is TGTGCCAGCAGCTTAACAGGAACAGATACGCAGTATTTT. This translates into CASSLTGTDTQYF. The chain couples TRBV7-9 to TRBJ2-3, with D possibly TRBD1 on 5 matching bases. V lost 2 bases to trimming and J lost 3 bases, with 6 bases between them. CDR1 and CDR2 from the germline V gene are SEHNR and FQNEAQ (reference sequence). The CDR3 spans 13 residues.

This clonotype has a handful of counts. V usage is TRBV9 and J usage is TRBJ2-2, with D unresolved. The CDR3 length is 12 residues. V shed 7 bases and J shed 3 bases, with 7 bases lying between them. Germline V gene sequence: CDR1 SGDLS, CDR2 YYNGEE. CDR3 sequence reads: CASGKYTGELFF. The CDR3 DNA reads TGTGCCAGCGGGAAGTACACCGGGGAGCTGTTTTTT.

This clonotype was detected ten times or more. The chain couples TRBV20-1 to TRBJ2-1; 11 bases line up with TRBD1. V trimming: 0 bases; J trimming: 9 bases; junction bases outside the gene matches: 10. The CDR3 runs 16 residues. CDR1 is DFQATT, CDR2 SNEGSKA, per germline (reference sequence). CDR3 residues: CSAREIGDRGFTEQFF. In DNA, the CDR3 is TGCAGTGCTAGAGAGATAGGGGACAGGGGGTTTACTGAGCAGTTCTTC.

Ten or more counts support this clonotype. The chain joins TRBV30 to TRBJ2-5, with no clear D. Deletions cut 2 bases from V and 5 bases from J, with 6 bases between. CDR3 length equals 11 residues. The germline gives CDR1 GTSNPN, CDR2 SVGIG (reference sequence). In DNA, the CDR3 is TGTGCCTGGAGTAATGTGGAGACCCAGTACTTC. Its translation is CAWSNVETQYF.

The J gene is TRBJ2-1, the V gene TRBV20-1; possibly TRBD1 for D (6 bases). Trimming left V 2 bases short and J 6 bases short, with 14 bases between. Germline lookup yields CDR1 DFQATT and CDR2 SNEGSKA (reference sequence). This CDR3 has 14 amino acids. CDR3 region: CSARKEQGANEQFF. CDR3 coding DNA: TGCAGTGCTAGAAAAGAACAGGGAGCCAATGAGCAGTTCTTC.

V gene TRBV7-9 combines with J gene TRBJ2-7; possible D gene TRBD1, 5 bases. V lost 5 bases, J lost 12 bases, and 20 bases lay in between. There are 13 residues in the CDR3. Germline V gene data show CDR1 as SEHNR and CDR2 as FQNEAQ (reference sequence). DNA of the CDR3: TGTGCCAGCAGCGAAAAAGACAGTACATTTTGGTACTTC. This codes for CASSEKDSTFWYF. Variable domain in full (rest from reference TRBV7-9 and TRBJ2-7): DTGVSQNPRHKITKRGQNVTFRCDPISEHNRLYWYRQTLGQGPEFLTYFQNEAQLEKSRLLSDRFSAERPKGSFSTLEIQRTEQGDSAMYLCASSEKDSTFWYFGPGTRLTVT.

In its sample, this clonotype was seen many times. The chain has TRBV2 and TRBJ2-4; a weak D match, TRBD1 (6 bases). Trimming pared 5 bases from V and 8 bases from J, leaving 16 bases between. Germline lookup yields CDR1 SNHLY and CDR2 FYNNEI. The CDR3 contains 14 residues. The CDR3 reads CASSTYLEGDIQYF. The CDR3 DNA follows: TGTGCCAGCAGTACCTACCTAGAGGGGGACATTCAGTACTTC. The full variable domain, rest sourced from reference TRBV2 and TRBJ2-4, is EPEVTQTPSHQVTQMGQEVILRCVPISNHLYFYWYRQILGQKVEFLVSFYNNEISEKSEIFDDQFSVERPDGSNFTLKIRSTKLEDSAMYFCASSTYLEGDIQYFGAGTRLSVL.

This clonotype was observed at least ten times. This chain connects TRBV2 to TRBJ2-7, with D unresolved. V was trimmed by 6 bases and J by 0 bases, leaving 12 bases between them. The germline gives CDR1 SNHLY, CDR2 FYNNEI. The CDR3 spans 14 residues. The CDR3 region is CASRMDQSSYEQYF. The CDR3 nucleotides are TGTGCCAGCAGGATGGACCAAAGCTCCTACGAGCAGTACTTC.

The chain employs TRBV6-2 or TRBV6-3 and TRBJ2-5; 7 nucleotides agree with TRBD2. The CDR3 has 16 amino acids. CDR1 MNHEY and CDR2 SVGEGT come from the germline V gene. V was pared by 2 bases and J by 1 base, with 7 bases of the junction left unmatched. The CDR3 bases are TGTGCCAGCAGTTACATCTTCCGCGGGGGCCAAGAGACCCAGTACTTC. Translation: CASSYIFRGGQETQYF.

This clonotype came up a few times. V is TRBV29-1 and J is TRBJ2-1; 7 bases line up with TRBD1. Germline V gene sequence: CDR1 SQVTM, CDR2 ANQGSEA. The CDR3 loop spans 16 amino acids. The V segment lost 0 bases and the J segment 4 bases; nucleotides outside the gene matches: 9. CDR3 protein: CSVEDRTGLVYNEQFF. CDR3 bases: TGCAGCGTTGAAGATCGGACAGGACTCGTTTACAATGAGCAGTTCTTC.

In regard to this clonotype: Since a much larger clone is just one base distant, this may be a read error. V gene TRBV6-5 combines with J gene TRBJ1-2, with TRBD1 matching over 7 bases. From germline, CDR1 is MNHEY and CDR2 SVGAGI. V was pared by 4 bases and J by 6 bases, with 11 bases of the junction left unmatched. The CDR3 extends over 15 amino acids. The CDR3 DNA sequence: TGTGCCAGCAGTTTCGCCCCGCGGGACAGCAATGGCTACACCTTC. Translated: CASSFAPRDSNGYTF.

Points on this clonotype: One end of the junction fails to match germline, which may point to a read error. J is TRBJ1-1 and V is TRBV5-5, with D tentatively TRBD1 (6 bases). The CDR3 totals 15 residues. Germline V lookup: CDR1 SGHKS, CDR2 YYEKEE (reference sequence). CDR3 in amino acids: CASSGGAVMNTGAFF. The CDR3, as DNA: TGTGCCAGCAGCGGGGGGGCAGTTATGAACACTGGAGCTTTCTTT.

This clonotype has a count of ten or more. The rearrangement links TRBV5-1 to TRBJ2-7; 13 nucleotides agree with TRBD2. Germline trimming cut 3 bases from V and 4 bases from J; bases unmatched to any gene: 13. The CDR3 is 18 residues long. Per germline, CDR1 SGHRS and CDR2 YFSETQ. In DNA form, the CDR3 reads TGCGCCAGCAGCTCTAGGACTAGCGGGAGATTGGGTCCTTACGAGCAGTACTTC. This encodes CASSSRTSGRLGPYEQYF.

The CDR3 sequence: CAWGHSGSSYNEQFF. The CDR3 DNA is TGTGCCTGGGGCCATAGCGGGAGCTCCTACAATGAGCAGTTCTTC. The chain combines TRBV30 with TRBJ2-1, with TRBD2 matching over 9 bases. The length of the CDR3 is 15 residues. Germline-derived CDR1 and CDR2 are GTSNPN and SVGIG (reference sequence). J was trimmed by 0 bases and V by 5 bases; bases with no gene match: 5.